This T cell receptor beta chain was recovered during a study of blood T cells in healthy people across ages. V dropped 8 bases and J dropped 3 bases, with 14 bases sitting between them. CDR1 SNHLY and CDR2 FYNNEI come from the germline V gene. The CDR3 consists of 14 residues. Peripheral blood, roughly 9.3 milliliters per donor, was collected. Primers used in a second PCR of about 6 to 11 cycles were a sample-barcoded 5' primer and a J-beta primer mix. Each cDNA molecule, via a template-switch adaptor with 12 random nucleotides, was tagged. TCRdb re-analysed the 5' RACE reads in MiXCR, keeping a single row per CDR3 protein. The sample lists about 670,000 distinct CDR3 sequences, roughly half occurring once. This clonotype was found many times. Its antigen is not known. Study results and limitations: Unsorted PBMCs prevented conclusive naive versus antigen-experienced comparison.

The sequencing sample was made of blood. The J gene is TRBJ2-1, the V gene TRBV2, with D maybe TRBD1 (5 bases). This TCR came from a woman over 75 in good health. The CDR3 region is CASGAQGFYNEQFF. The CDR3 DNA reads TGTGCCAGCGGGGCTCAGGGTTTCTACAATGAGCAGTTCTTC.